The T cell receptor (beta chain) under discussion was sequenced for a study of blood T cells in healthy people across ages. Study conclusions and caveats: Per million T cells, TCR beta diversity dropped about linearly as age rose.

About this clonotype itself: The antigen remains undetermined. The germline gene is not matched at one end of the junction; a read error may be the cause.

Then a second PCR, running roughly 7 to 12 cycles, was carried out with a sample-barcoded 5' primer and a J-beta primer mix. A single record per CDR3 protein comes from TCRdb applying MiXCR to the 5' RACE reads. Of around 900,000 distinct CDR3 sequences in the sample, roughly 26% were seen once. The CDR3 length is 11 residues. Germline V gene data show CDR1 as SNHLY and CDR2 as FYNNEI. The authors extracted at least 5.5 micrograms of total RNA per sample. The sequencing sample was made of blood. The TCR was taken from a woman older than 75 in good health. This chain links TRBV2 with TRBJ2-5; D gene unclear. The CDR3 loop is CASAAQETRYF. In DNA, the CDR3 is TGTGCCAGCGCGGCCCAAGAGACCCGGTACTTC.